A single sample gave rise to the 15 T cell receptor beta chains below, sequenced in a study of blood T cells in healthy people across ages. With a J-beta primer mix and a sample-barcoded 5' primer, a second PCR ran about 7 to 12 cycles. MiXCR was run by TCRdb on the 5' RACE reads, yielding one entry per CDR3 protein. This repertoire shows about 720,000 distinct CDR3 sequences, 22% found once; its top ten account for roughly 22%. Specimen: blood. These receptors were obtained from a man aged 65 to 85 in good health.

The V gene is TRBV10-1, the J gene TRBJ2-5, with D perhaps TRBD2 (6 bases). Germline-derived CDR1 and CDR2 are WNHNN and SYGVQD (reference sequence). V lost 2 bases to trimming and J lost 11 bases, with 24 bases between them. CDR3 length: 16 amino acids. Here the CDR3 reads CASSENRDFRSLEQYF. CDR3 coding DNA: TGCGCCAGCAGTGAGAACCGGGACTTCCGATCTCTGGAGCAGTACTTC.

The V call is TRBV20-1, the J call TRBJ2-7, with D perhaps matching TRBD1 (5 bases). This CDR3 has 13 residues. V dropped 6 bases and J dropped 5 bases, with 17 bases sitting between them. Germline CDR1 is DFQATT and CDR2 is SNEGSKA (reference sequence). CDR3 sequence reads: CSAPSQGGDEQYF. The CDR3 DNA is TGCAGTGCCCCGTCCCAGGGTGGCGACGAGCAGTACTTC.

The rearrangement links TRBV12-3 or TRBV12-4 to TRBJ2-3; perhaps D is TRBD1 or TRBD2 (5 bases each). CDR3 size: 16 residues. The V and J ends lost 7 bases and 3 bases respectively, with 20 bases between them. The CDR3 region is CASIPRKGPRTDTQYF. For the CDR3, the DNA is TGTGCCAGCATCCCCCGTAAGGGACCCAGAACAGATACGCAGTATTTT.

This chain joins TRBV7-2 and TRBJ1-2, with 7 bases identical to TRBD1. J gave up 7 bases and V 6 bases, and 8 bases lay outside the gene matches. The CDR3 sequence is 13 residues long. The V gene's germline CDR1 is SGHTA and CDR2 FQGNSA. The CDR3 spells CASSHTTGSGYTF. CDR3 nucleotide sequence: TGTGCCAGCAGTCATACGACAGGGTCTGGCTACACCTTC.

In its sample, this clonotype was seen many times. The chain links TRBV7-8 to TRBJ1-1, with D uncertain. V was pared by 0 bases and J by 3 bases, with 11 bases between. The germline V gene has CDR1 SGHVS and CDR2 FQNEAQ. The CDR3 covers 15 residues. CDR3 sequence (DNA): TGTGCCAGCAGCTTAGCGCTCGGCCTACACACTGAAGCTTTCTTT. Amino acid sequence: CASSLALGLHTEAFF.

J is TRBJ1-1 and V is TRBV20-1, with 7 bases aligning to TRBD1. Germline trimming cut 0 bases from V and 6 bases from J; bases unmatched to any gene: 7. This CDR3 is built from 14 residues. Germline V gene sequence: CDR1 DFQATT, CDR2 SNEGSKA (reference sequence). CDR3 protein: CSARDRGGPAEAFF. CDR3 sequence (DNA): TGCAGTGCTAGAGATCGAGGGGGCCCGGCTGAAGCTTTCTTT.

The chain carries TRBV12-3 or TRBV12-4 and TRBJ1-1, with 7 bases that match TRBD1. There are 15 residues in the CDR3. The J segment lost 4 bases and the V segment lost 5 bases, leaving 10 bases of the junction unmatched. This chain's CDR3 is CASSNEQGSGTEAFF. The CDR3 DNA sequence: TGTGCCAGCAGTAACGAACAGGGGAGTGGCACTGAAGCTTTCTTT.

This clonotype was counted between two and nine times. The chain combines TRBV28 with TRBJ2-5, with a possible D match to TRBD2 (6 bases). Trimming cost V 5 bases and J 5 bases, with 15 bases left between them. Per germline, CDR1 MDHEN and CDR2 SYDVKM. This CDR3 is built from 14 residues. CDR3 loop: CASSPIGGTETQYF. CDR3 sequence (DNA): TGTGCCAGCAGTCCCATCGGGGGTACGGAGACCCAGTACTTC. The variable domain in full, with the rest retrieved from reference TRBV28 and TRBJ2-5, is DVKVTQSSRYLVKRTGEKVFLECVQDMDHENMFWYRQDPGLGLRLIYFSYDVKMKEKGDIPEGYSVSREKKERFSLILESASTNQTSMYLCASSPIGGTETQYFGPGTRLLVL.

The V gene is TRBV2, the J gene TRBJ2-1; 7 positions match TRBD2. In germline, CDR1 is SNHLY, CDR2 FYNNEI. The CDR3 covers 15 residues. Trimming at V came to 2 bases and at J to 4 bases, leaving 5 bases not matched to a gene. CDR3 sequence: CASSERAGTYNEQFF. CDR3 sequence (DNA): TGTGCCAGCAGTGAACGAGCGGGGACTTACAATGAGCAGTTCTTC.

This chain joins TRBV12-3 or TRBV12-4 and TRBJ2-7; 9 nucleotides agree with TRBD2. The junction had 7 bases not matched to a gene; V was cut back by 4 bases and J by 3 bases. The CDR3 contains 15 residues. CDR3 nucleotide sequence: TGTGCCAGCAGTTCCGAAGCGGGGGGTTTCTACGAGCAGTACTTC. Translating gives CASSSEAGGFYEQYF.

This clonotype has more than one count but fewer than ten. The rearrangement joins TRBV5-1 to TRBJ2-1, with a weak D call TRBD2 (6 bases). CDR1 is SGHRS and CDR2 is YFSETQ in the germline V gene. With 4 bases removed from V and 0 bases from J, the gap between germline ends came to 11 bases. This CDR3 contains 15 residues. The CDR3 protein is CASSILANSYNEQFF. The CDR3 DNA follows: TGCGCCAGCAGCATCCTAGCGAACTCCTACAATGAGCAGTTCTTC. Drawing the rest from reference TRBV5-1 and TRBJ2-1, the complete variable domain is KAGVTQTPRYLIKTRGQQVTLSCSPISGHRSVSWYQQTPGQGLQFLFEYFSETQRNKGNFPGRFSGRQFSNSRSEMNVSTLELGDSALYLCASSILANSYNEQFFGPGTRLTVL.

The V call is TRBV29-1, the J call TRBJ2-3; 7 nucleotides align to TRBD1. This CDR3 contains 12 residues. From germline, CDR1 is SQVTM and CDR2 ANQGSEA. V gave up 6 bases and J gave up 6 bases; unmatched junction bases: 6. CDR3 residues: CSVRQGPDTQYF. CDR3 nucleotides: TGCAGCGTCAGACAGGGTCCCGATACGCAGTATTTT.

The chain has TRBV5-4 and TRBJ2-3, with D perhaps matching TRBD2 (5 bases). The V end was cut by 4 bases, the J end by 4 bases, with 13 bases between. CDR1 is SGHNT and CDR2 is YYREEE in the germline V gene (reference sequence). CDR3 length: 14 residues. The CDR3 sequence is CASSLIVGADTQYF. In DNA form, the CDR3 reads TGTGCCAGCAGCCTGATAGTGGGAGCAGATACGCAGTATTTT.

This clonotype appeared a few times. The chain is built from TRBV27 and TRBJ2-5; tentatively, D is TRBD2 (5 bases). In germline, CDR1 is MNHEY, CDR2 SMNVEV (reference sequence). Trimming shortened V by 0 bases and J by 7 bases, and 12 bases separated the two germline ends. This CDR3 region has 14 residues. The CDR3 protein is CASSLSWTSRTQYF. For the CDR3, the DNA is TGTGCCAGCAGTTTATCGTGGACTTCGCGGACCCAGTACTTC.

The V gene is TRBV6-2 or TRBV6-3, the J gene TRBJ1-5, with a tentative D call TRBD1 (6 bases). Germline values: CDR1 MNHEY, CDR2 SVGEGT. This CDR3 spans 16 amino acids. The V end lost 5 bases, the J end lost 3 bases, and 17 bases lay between the germline ends. The CDR3 loop reads CASSAGVVVNNQPQHF. The CDR3 DNA is TGTGCCAGCAGTGCAGGGGTGGTGGTGAACAATCAGCCCCAGCATTTT.